Following are 24 T cell receptor beta chains from one sample sequenced in a study of blood T cell repertoires in COVID-19. The method was immunoSEQ multiplex PCR; TCRdb's version includes in-frame clones alone and lacks a portion of them. This table has 150,000 to 200,000 clones, approximately 84% appearing once. The sample consisted of peripheral blood. The receptors stem from a human donor with acute or convalescent COVID-19. The donor label of this sample is uncertain.

This clone was seen only once. The chain is built from TRBV2 and TRBJ1-4, with no clear D. The CDR3 sequence is 14 residues long. Per the germline V gene, CDR1 is SNHLY and CDR2 is FYNNEI. Trimming pared 4 bases from V and 3 bases from J, leaving 9 bases between. CDR3 region: CASSVGEANEKLFF. The CDR3 bases are TGTGCCAGCAGTGTCGGGGAGGCTAATGAAAAACTGTTTTTT.

V is TRBV5-1 and J is TRBJ1-4; D is ambiguous. Looked up from germline, CDR1 is SGHRS and CDR2 is YFSETQ. Trimming took off 1 base at V and 8 bases at J, with 12 bases between the two ends. This CDR3 contains 14 residues. The chain's CDR3 is CASSLRGMEEKLFF. The CDR3 nucleotides read TGCGCCAGCAGCTTGCGGGGTATGGAGGAAAAACTGTTTTTT.

This clone was seen only a few times. The chain has TRBV7-2 and TRBJ2-7, with D perhaps TRBD1 (7 bases). Germline CDR1 reads SGHTA; CDR2 reads FQGNSA. This CDR3 comprises 15 residues. V was cut by 2 bases and J by 2 bases, with 13 bases left in between. The CDR3 region has the DNA TGTGCCAGCAGCTTAAACGGCAGGGGGGCCTACGAGCAGTACTTC. Encoded protein: CASSLNGRGAYEQYF.

The chain joins TRBV27 to TRBJ2-7, with a tentative D call TRBD1 (6 bases). Trimming stripped 5 bases from V and 3 bases from J, with 14 bases between. This CDR3 is built from 14 residues. Germline CDR1 and CDR2: MNHEY and SMNVEV (reference sequence). The DNA of the CDR3 is TGTGCCAGCAGTCTAAAGGACAGCCACTACGAGCAGTACTTC. Amino acids: CASSLKDSHYEQYF.

This chain joins TRBV28 and TRBJ2-1, with 7 bases matching TRBD1. The CDR3 is 16 residues long. Looked up from germline, CDR1 is MDHEN and CDR2 is SYDVKM. The J segment lost 3 bases and the V segment lost 3 bases, leaving 8 bases of the junction unmatched. The CDR3 region is CASSFSQGQYYNEQFF. In nucleotides, the CDR3 is TGTGCCAGCAGTTTCTCTCAGGGACAGTACTACAATGAGCAGTTCTTC.

This clone has just one count. V and J are TRBV18 and TRBJ1-3; perhaps TRBD1 as D (5 bases). V lost 6 bases and J 0 bases, leaving 15 bases between the germline ends. The CDR3 spans 16 residues. Per the germline V gene, CDR1 is KGHSH and CDR2 is LQKENI. The CDR3 DNA follows: TGTGCCAGCTCCGCGCGGGGGTTCGCCTCTGGAAACACCATATATTTT. Encoded protein: CASSARGFASGNTIYF.

This chain uses TRBV5-5 with TRBJ2-5; 8 nucleotides align to TRBD1. CDR3 length: 15 amino acids. Looked up from germline, CDR1 is SGHKS and CDR2 is YYEKEE (reference sequence). Germline trimming cut 4 bases from V and 5 bases from J; bases unmatched to any gene: 10. CDR3 DNA: TGTGCCAGCAGCAGCCGGACAGGGAATGCGGAGACCCAGTACTTC. This encodes CASSSRTGNAETQYF.

In this sample, this clone turned up once. The rearrangement links TRBV28 to TRBJ1-6; TRBD1 matches at 7 bases. Germline V lookup: CDR1 MDHEN, CDR2 SYDVKM. J gave up 8 bases and V 5 bases, and 6 bases lay outside the gene matches. This CDR3 spans 14 amino acids. CDR3 residues: CASSRTGRDSPLHF. The CDR3 DNA sequence: TGTGCCAGCAGTCGGACAGGCCGAGATTCACCCCTCCACTTT.

V gene TRBV18 combines with J gene TRBJ2-7; 7 nucleotides line up with TRBD2. This CDR3 has 16 amino acids. V lost 3 bases to trimming and J lost 5 bases; unmatched junction nucleotides: 13. CDR1 KGHSH and CDR2 LQKENI come from the germline V gene. This CDR3 reads CASSPNSGGGSDEQYF. The CDR3 DNA follows: TGTGCCAGCTCACCGAACAGCGGCGGGGGTAGTGACGAGCAGTACTTC. Looking up the rest from reference TRBV18 and TRBJ2-7 gives the full variable domain: NAGVMQNPRHLVRRRGQEARLRCSPMKGHSHVYWYRQLPEEGLKFMVYLQKENIIDESGMPKERFSAEFPKEGPSILRIQQVVRGDSAAYFCASSPNSGGGSDEQYFGPGTRLTVT.

This sequence joins TRBV10-3 and TRBJ2-6, with D tentatively TRBD2 (6 bases). Deletions cut 10 bases from V and 4 bases from J, with 17 bases between. Germline-derived CDR1 and CDR2 are ENHRY and SYGVKD. The CDR3 is 15 amino acids. CDR3 coding DNA: TGTGCCAGCTCCGGGGACTTCACCGGGGCCAACGTCCTGACTTTC. It is translated as CASSGDFTGANVLTF.

V and J are TRBV4-2 and TRBJ2-7; D perhaps matches TRBD2 (5 bases). CDR1 and CDR2 (germline): LGHNA, YNFKEQ. V was cut by 0 bases and J by 6 bases, with 6 bases left in between. CDR3 length: 12 residues. The CDR3 coding sequence is TGTGCCAGCAGCCAAGATGGGAGCGAGCAGTACTTC. The encoded protein is CASSQDGSEQYF.

This clone was recorded only once. This rearrangement joins TRBV5-1 to TRBJ1-1, with a possible D match to TRBD1 (6 bases). The V and J ends lost 5 bases and 0 bases respectively, with 23 bases between them. The germline CDR1 and CDR2 sequences are SGHRS and YFSETQ. This CDR3 is built from 18 residues. CDR3 in amino acids: CASSLAGTSRVMNTEAFF. CDR3 nucleotides: TGCGCCAGCAGTCTAGCCGGGACATCCCGGGTGATGAACACTGAAGCTTTCTTT.

The chain is built from TRBV2 and TRBJ2-2; unclear D gene. Trimming removed 7 bases from V and 2 bases from J, with 11 bases in between. This CDR3 contains 14 residues. Looked up from germline, CDR1 is SNHLY and CDR2 is FYNNEI. The CDR3 region is CASNPSVNTGELFF. The CDR3 DNA reads as TGTGCCAGCAATCCGTCAGTTAACACCGGGGAGCTGTTTTTT. The whole variable domain, remainder taken from reference TRBV2 and TRBJ2-2, is EPEVTQTPSHQVTQMGQEVILRCVPISNHLYFYWYRQILGQKVEFLVSFYNNEISEKSEIFDDQFSVERPDGSNFTLKIRSTKLEDSAMYFCASNPSVNTGELFFGEGSRLTVL.

The chain is built from TRBV5-5 and TRBJ2-3; D possibly corresponds to TRBD2 (5 bases). CDR1 is SGHKS, CDR2 YYEKEE, per germline (reference sequence). The length of the CDR3 is 15 residues. The V gene lost 6 bases and the J gene lost 2 bases, with 16 bases spanning the gap. The CDR3 DNA is TGTGCCAGCAAAACCGGCCGGGAAAACACAGATACGCAGTATTTT. Translation gives CASKTGRENTDTQYF.

The chain couples TRBV19 to TRBJ1-4, with 9 bases aligning to TRBD1. The V and J ends lost 4 bases and 5 bases, in that order; junction bases with no gene match: 5. The CDR3 length is 15 residues. Germline CDR1 reads LNHDA; CDR2 reads SQIVND (reference sequence). The CDR3 sequence: CASSSTGTGNEKLFF. The CDR3 nucleotides are TGTGCCAGTAGTAGCACCGGGACAGGGAATGAAAAACTGTTTTTT.

The V and J genes are TRBV2 and TRBJ1-5; D possibly corresponds to TRBD1 (6 bases). Trimming cost V 3 bases and J 0 bases, with 9 bases left between them. The length of the CDR3 is 15 residues. CDR1 and CDR2 (germline): SNHLY, FYNNEI. DNA of the CDR3: TGTGCCAGCAGTGAGAACAGGGTTAGCAATCAGCCCCAGCATTTT. Translated: CASSENRVSNQPQHF.

V usage is TRBV28 and J usage is TRBJ2-5, with a possible D match to TRBD1 (7 bases). The V and J ends lost 10 bases and 5 bases respectively, with 17 bases between them. Germline V CDR1 and CDR2: MDHEN, SYDVKM. The CDR3 spans 13 residues. In DNA form, the CDR3 reads TGTGCCATCCAAGCCCCAGGGGGGGAGACCCAGTACTTC. Encoded protein: CAIQAPGGETQYF.

The CDR3 coding sequence is TGTGCCAGCAGATCCGCCGGGACAGGGAACAACGAGCAGTACTTC. Translating gives CASRSAGTGNNEQYF. This chain uses TRBV28 with TRBJ2-7; 9 bases agree with TRBD1. The ends lost 6 bases at V and 5 bases at J; junction bases unmatched: 11. Germline CDR1 is MDHEN and CDR2 is SYDVKM. CDR3 length: 15 residues.

The rearrangement joins TRBV12-5 to TRBJ1-1, with TRBD1 matching over 8 bases. This CDR3 region has 16 residues. Germline CDR1 LGHNT, CDR2 FRNRAP. V lost 5 bases and J lost 6; bases outside the gene matches: 14. CDR3 in amino acids: CASGTLVQGERAEAFF. CDR3 nucleotides: TGTGCTAGTGGTACCCTTGTACAGGGGGAAAGGGCTGAAGCTTTCTTT. Supplemented by reference TRBV12-5 and TRBJ1-1, the full variable domain reads DARVTQTPRHKVTEMGQEVTMRCQPILGHNTVFWYRQTMMQGLELLAYFRNRAPLDDSGMPKDRFSAEMPDATLATLKIQPSEPRDSAVYFCASGTLVQGERAEAFFGQGTRLTVV.

The chain has TRBV4-1 and TRBJ1-6, with unresolved D. Trimming removed 1 base at V and 9 bases at J, with 13 bases between. The germline gives CDR1 MGHRA, CDR2 YSYEKL. The CDR3 sequence is 15 residues long. CDR3 region: CASSQVQRDRSPLHF. The CDR3 region has the DNA TGCGCCAGCAGCCAAGTACAGCGGGATCGTTCACCCCTCCACTTT.

This chain connects TRBV28 to TRBJ1-6; weak D call: TRBD1 (6 bases). V was clipped by 3 bases and J by 7 bases, with 13 bases between them. The CDR3 extends over 15 amino acids. Germline V lookup: CDR1 MDHEN, CDR2 SYDVKM. CDR3 loop: CASSLGAAPNSPLHF. CDR3 bases: TGTGCCAGCAGTTTGGGGGCCGCCCCCAATTCACCCCTCCACTTT.

V usage is TRBV30 and J usage is TRBJ2-7; D not resolved. Germline V gene lookup returns CDR1 GTSNPN and CDR2 SVGIG (reference sequence). V lost 3 bases and J 0 bases, leaving 12 bases between the germline ends. This CDR3 spans 14 amino acids. The CDR3 DNA sequence: TGTGCCTGGAGGGGCACCCGGTTCTCCTACGAGCAGTACTTC. Its protein is CAWRGTRFSYEQYF.

The V and J genes are TRBV19 and TRBJ1-2, with D unclear. Germline CDR1 reads LNHDA; CDR2 reads SQIVND (reference sequence). The CDR3 spans 15 residues. Deletions cut 7 bases from V and 4 bases from J, with 19 bases between. The CDR3 DNA follows: TGTGCCAGTACCCAATCCGTCGGTCTGTCCTATGGCTACACCTTC. This codes for CASTQSVGLSYGYTF.

Turning to this clone: A junction boundary mismatches the germline segment, possibly from a read error. The chain is built from TRBV7-7 and TRBJ2-7; perhaps TRBD2 as D (6 bases). Germline CDR1 is SSHAT and CDR2 is FNYEAQ (reference sequence). The CDR3 is 14 residues long. The CDR3 spells CASSLAEGGDEQYF. CDR3 coding DNA: TGTGCTAGCAGCTTAGCGGAGGGCGGTGACGAGCAGTACTTC.